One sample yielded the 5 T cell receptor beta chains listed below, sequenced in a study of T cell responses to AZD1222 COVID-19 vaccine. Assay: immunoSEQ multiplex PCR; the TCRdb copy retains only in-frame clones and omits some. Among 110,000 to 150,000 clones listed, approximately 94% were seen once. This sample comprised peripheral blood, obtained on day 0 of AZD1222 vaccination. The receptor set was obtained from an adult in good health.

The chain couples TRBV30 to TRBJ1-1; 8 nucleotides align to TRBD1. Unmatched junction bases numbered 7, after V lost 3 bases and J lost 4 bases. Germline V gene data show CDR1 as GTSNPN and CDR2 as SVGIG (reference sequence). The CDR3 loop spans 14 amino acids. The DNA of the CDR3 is TGTGCCTGGAGCCAGGACAGGGTAGGCACTGAAGCTTTCTTT. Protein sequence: CAWSQDRVGTEAFF.

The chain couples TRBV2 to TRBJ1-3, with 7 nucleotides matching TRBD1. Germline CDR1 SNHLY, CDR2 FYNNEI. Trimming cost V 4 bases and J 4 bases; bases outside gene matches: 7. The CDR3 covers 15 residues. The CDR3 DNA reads TGTGCCAGCAGTGCCCAGGGGGTAGCGGGAAACACCATATATTTT. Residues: CASSAQGVAGNTIYF.

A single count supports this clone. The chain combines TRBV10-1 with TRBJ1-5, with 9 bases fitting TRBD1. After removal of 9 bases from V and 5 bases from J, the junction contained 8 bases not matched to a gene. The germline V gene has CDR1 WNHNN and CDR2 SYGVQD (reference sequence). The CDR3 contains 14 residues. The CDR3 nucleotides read TGCGCCAGACAGATGGGACAGGGCGATCAGCCCCAGCATTTT. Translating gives CARQMGQGDQPQHF.

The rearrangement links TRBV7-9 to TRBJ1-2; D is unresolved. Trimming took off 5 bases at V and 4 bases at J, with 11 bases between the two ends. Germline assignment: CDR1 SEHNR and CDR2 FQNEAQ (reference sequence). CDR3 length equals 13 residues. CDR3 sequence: CASSISLFYGYTF. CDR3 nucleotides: TGTGCCAGCAGCATATCGTTATTCTATGGCTACACCTTC.

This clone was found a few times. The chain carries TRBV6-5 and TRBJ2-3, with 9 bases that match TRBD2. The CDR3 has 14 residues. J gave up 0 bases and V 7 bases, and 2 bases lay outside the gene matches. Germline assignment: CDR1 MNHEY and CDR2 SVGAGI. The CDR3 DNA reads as TGTGCCAGCAAAAGCGGGGGGAGCACAGATACGCAGTATTTT. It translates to CASKSGGSTDTQYF.